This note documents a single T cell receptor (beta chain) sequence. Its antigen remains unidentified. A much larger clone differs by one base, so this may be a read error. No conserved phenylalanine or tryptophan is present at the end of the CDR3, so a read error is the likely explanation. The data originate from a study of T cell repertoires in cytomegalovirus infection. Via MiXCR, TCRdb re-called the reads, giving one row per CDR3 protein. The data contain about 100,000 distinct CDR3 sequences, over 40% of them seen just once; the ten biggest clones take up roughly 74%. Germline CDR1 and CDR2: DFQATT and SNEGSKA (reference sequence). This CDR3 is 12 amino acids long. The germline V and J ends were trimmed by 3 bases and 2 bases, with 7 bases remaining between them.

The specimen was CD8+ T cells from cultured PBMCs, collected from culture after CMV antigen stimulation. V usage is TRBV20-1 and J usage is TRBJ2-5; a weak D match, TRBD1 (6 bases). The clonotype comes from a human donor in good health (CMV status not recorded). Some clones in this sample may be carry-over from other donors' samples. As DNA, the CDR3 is TGCAGTGCTAGGGACAGTCAAGAGACCCAGTACTAC. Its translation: CSARDSQETQYY.